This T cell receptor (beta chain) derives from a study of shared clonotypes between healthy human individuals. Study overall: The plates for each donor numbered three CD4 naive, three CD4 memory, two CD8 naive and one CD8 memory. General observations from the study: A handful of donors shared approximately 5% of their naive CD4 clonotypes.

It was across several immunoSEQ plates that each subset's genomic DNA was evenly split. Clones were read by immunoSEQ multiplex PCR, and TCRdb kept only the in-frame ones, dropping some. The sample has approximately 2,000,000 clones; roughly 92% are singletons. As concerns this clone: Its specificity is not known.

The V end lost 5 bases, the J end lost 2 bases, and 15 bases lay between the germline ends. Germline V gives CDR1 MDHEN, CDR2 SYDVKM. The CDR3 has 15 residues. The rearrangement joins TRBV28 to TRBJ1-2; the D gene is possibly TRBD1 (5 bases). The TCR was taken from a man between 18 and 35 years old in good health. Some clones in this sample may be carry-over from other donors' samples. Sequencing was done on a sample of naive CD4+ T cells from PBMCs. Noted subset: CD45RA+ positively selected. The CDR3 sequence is CASSPKGTRNYGYTF. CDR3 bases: TGTGCCAGCAGTCCTAAAGGGACCCGAAACTATGGCTACACCTTC.